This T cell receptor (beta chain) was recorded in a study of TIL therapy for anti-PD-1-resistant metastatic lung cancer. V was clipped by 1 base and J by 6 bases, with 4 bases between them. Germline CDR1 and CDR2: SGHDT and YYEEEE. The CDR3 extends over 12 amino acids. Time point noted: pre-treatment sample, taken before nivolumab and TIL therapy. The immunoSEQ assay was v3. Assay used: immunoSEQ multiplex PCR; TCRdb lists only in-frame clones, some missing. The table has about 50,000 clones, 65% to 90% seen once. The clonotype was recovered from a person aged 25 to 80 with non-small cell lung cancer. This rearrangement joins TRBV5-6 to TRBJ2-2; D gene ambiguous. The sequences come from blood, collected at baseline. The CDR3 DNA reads TGTGCCAGCAGCTTGTTCTCCGGGGAGCTGTTTTTT. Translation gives CASSLFSGELFF.